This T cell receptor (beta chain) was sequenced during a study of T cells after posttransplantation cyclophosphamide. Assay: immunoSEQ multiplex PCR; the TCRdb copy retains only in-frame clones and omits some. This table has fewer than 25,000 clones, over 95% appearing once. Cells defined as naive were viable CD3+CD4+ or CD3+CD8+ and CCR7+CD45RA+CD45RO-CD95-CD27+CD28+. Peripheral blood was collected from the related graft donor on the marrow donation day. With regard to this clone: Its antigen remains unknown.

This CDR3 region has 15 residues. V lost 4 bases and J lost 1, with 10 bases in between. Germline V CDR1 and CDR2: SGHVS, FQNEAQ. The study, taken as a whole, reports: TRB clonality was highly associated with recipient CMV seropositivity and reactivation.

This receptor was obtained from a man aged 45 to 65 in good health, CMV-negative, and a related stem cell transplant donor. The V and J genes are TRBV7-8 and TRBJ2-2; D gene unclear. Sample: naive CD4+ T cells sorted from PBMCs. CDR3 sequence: CASSSLGGNTGELFF. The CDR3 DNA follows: TGTGCCAGCAGCTCACTTGGCGGGAACACCGGGGAGCTGTTTTTT. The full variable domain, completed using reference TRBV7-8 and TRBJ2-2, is GAGVSQSPRYKVAKRGQDVALRCDPISGHVSLFWYQQALGQGPEFLTYFQNEAQLDKSGLPSDRFFAERPEGSVSTLKIQRTQQEDSAVYLCASSSLGGNTGELFFGEGSRLTVL.